This T cell receptor (beta chain) was captured in a study of blood T cell repertoires in COVID-19. TCRdb's copy holds only in-frame clones and misses some; the assay was immunoSEQ multiplex PCR. The data contain some 70,000 clones, 85% to 90% of them singletons. The CDR3 totals 17 residues. Per germline, CDR1 SGHNT and CDR2 YYREEE (reference sequence). With 0 bases removed from V and 0 bases from J, the gap between germline ends came to 12 bases. The specimen sequenced was peripheral blood. This TCR derives from a man between 50 and 59 years old with acute or convalescent COVID-19. V and J are TRBV5-4 and TRBJ2-2; no reliable D call. The CDR3 reads CASSLGGRNPNTGELFF. CDR3 in DNA: TGTGCCAGCAGCTTGGGAGGTCGGAACCCGAACACCGGGGAGCTGTTTTTT.